Shown below are 15 T cell receptor beta chains from a single sample sequenced in a study of cytomegalovirus exposure and HLA in healthy donors. Profiling relied on immunoSEQ multiplex PCR, and the TCRdb table lists in-frame clones only, not all of them. The sample consists of 50,000 to 65,000 clones, 85% to 95% of them appearing once. The sequencing sample was made of PBMCs. The receptors derive from a woman aged 18-30 years in good health and CMV-seropositive.

This chain joins TRBV2 and TRBJ2-5; maybe TRBD2 (6 bases). Germline V lookup: CDR1 SNHLY, CDR2 FYNNEI. V was cut by 6 bases and J by 5 bases, with 25 bases left in between. This CDR3 comprises 17 residues. In DNA, the CDR3 is TGTGCCAGCAGGCCAACCCAAACCCCGGGTCGGGGGGAGACCCAGTACTTC. This translates into CASRPTQTPGRGETQYF.

V gene TRBV2 combines with J gene TRBJ2-1; tentatively, D is TRBD2 (6 bases). Germline V lookup: CDR1 SNHLY, CDR2 FYNNEI. The CDR3 runs 15 residues. The germline V and J ends were trimmed by 2 bases and 7 bases, with 15 bases remaining between them. The CDR3 DNA follows: TGTGCCAGCAGTGAAACGGGCGCGGGACGGAATGAGCAGTTCTTC. Amino acid sequence: CASSETGAGRNEQFF. Filled out from reference TRBV2 and TRBJ2-1, the complete variable domain reads EPEVTQTPSHQVTQMGQEVILRCVPISNHLYFYWYRQILGQKVEFLVSFYNNEISEKSEIFDDQFSVERPDGSNFTLKIRSTKLEDSAMYFCASSETGAGRNEQFFGPGTRLTVL.

The chain joins TRBV6-6 to TRBJ2-7; D is unclear. From germline, CDR1 is MNHNY and CDR2 SVGAGI (reference sequence). The CDR3 extends over 13 amino acids. The V and J ends lost 2 bases and 1 base respectively, with 6 bases between them. For the CDR3, the DNA is TGTGCCAGCAGTTACGTCAGATCCTACGAGCAGTACTTC. It translates to CASSYVRSYEQYF.

The J gene is TRBJ1-5, the V gene TRBV10-3; 8 bases map to TRBD1. The V and J ends lost 2 bases and 3 bases, in that order; junction bases with no gene match: 6. This CDR3 has 16 residues. Germline CDR1 reads ENHRY; CDR2 reads SYGVKD. The CDR3 sequence: CAISERWTGNNQPQHF. Written as DNA, the CDR3 is TGTGCCATCAGTGAGCGCTGGACAGGGAACAATCAGCCCCAGCATTTT.

The rearrangement uses TRBV5-5 and TRBJ2-3; D uncertain. There are 14 residues in the CDR3. V lost 4 bases and J lost 0, with 9 bases in between. CDR1 is SGHKS and CDR2 is YYEKEE in the germline V gene (reference sequence). CDR3 bases: TGTGCCAGCAGCCCCGAGAGGAGCACAGATACGCAGTATTTT. It specifies CASSPERSTDTQYF. Combining the CDR3 with reference TRBV5-5 and TRBJ2-3 gives the whole variable domain DAGVTQSPTHLIKTRGQQVTLRCSPISGHKSVSWYQQVLGQGPQFIFQYYEKEERGRGNFPDRFSARQFPNYSSELNVNALLLGDSALYLCASSPERSTDTQYFGPGTRLTVL.

The rearrangement uses TRBV11-2 and TRBJ1-5; 10 bases are a match to TRBD1. The trim removed 5 bases at V and 10 bases at J, leaving 14 bases unmatched. The germline gives CDR1 SGHAT, CDR2 FQNNGV. The CDR3 spans 16 residues. The CDR3 sequence: CASSGPDRGGKGPQHF. The CDR3, as DNA: TGTGCCAGCAGCGGCCCGGACAGGGGGGGGAAAGGACCCCAGCATTTT.

V and J are TRBV6-6 and TRBJ1-2; no firm D call. V was pared by 8 bases and J by 0 bases, with 10 bases between. The CDR3 contains 13 residues. Germline V gives CDR1 MNHNY, CDR2 SVGAGI (reference sequence). This CDR3 reads CASREIPNYGYTF. CDR3 in DNA: TGTGCCAGCCGGGAGATACCTAACTATGGCTACACCTTC.

The rearrangement links TRBV28 to TRBJ1-2; D gene unclear. Germline CDR1 is MDHEN and CDR2 is SYDVKM. This CDR3 contains 13 residues. Trimming shortened V by 6 bases and J by 0 bases, and 8 bases separated the two germline ends. The CDR3 protein is CASRETANYGYTF. The CDR3 nucleotides are TGTGCCAGCAGAGAAACAGCTAACTATGGCTACACCTTC.

The J gene is TRBJ1-1, the V gene TRBV9; 7 positions match TRBD1. CDR3 size: 16 residues. The trim removed 4 bases at V and 0 bases at J, leaving 9 bases unmatched. Germline V gene lookup returns CDR1 SGDLS and CDR2 YYNGEE. The CDR3 loop is CASSLGQGVMNTEAFF. CDR3 nucleotide sequence: TGTGCCAGCAGCCTCGGGCAGGGGGTAATGAACACTGAAGCTTTCTTT.

The chain is built from TRBV9 and TRBJ2-6; D unresolved. V was cut by 0 bases and J by 0 bases, with 10 bases left in between. The CDR3 consists of 17 residues. Germline-derived CDR1 and CDR2 are SGDLS and YYNGEE. The CDR3 here is CASSVVGRNSGANVLTF. Here the CDR3 DNA reads TGTGCCAGCAGCGTAGTTGGCAGAAACTCTGGGGCCAACGTCCTGACTTTC.

The sample holds a few counts of this clone. This chain links TRBV7-9 with TRBJ1-6; 9 nucleotides align to TRBD1. The trim removed 2 bases at V and 9 bases at J, leaving 5 bases unmatched. Germline V gene data show CDR1 as SEHNR and CDR2 as FQNEAQ (reference sequence). This CDR3 region has 15 residues. The CDR3 spells CASSLLQGAGSPLHF. CDR3 nucleotides: TGTGCCAGCAGCTTATTACAGGGGGCAGGTTCACCCCTCCACTTT.

The gene calls are TRBV11-2 and TRBJ2-7, with D possibly matching TRBD1 (6 bases). The CDR3 is 12 residues long. CDR1 SGHAT and CDR2 FQNNGV come from the germline V gene. V was cut by 5 bases and J by 6 bases, with 11 bases left in between. The CDR3 coding sequence is TGTGCCAGCAGCCACCCAGGGGCCGAGCAGTACTTC. Protein sequence: CASSHPGAEQYF.

The V and J genes are TRBV5-6 and TRBJ1-5, with 10 positions matching TRBD1. V shed 3 bases, J shed 8 bases, and the junction held 11 bases outside the gene matches. The germline gives CDR1 SGHDT, CDR2 YYEEEE. The CDR3 covers 16 residues. CDR3 coding DNA: TGTGCCAGCAGCTCGACAGGGGGCTATAAGTGGGAGCCCCAGCATTTT. Its translation is CASSSTGGYKWEPQHF.

V and J are TRBV30 and TRBJ1-4; 10 bases map to TRBD1. Germline assignment: CDR1 GTSNPN and CDR2 SVGIG (reference sequence). CDR3 length: 16 residues. Trimming took 3 bases from V and 10 from J; bases not matched to a gene: 14. This CDR3 reads CAWSKGGTGEIGKLFF. DNA for the CDR3: TGTGCCTGGAGCAAAGGCGGGACAGGGGAAATTGGAAAACTGTTTTTT.

The gene calls are TRBV4-1 and TRBJ2-7, with D tentatively TRBD1 (5 bases). This CDR3 is built from 15 residues. Trimming left V 3 bases short and J 3 bases short, with 15 bases between. Germline V CDR1 and CDR2: MGHRA, YSYEKL. The CDR3 loop is CASSQGSTGLYEQYF. As DNA, the CDR3 is TGCGCCAGCAGCCAGGGTTCAACAGGCCTCTACGAGCAGTACTTC.